The present TCR beta chain was sequenced within a study of Graves' ophthalmopathy and Graves' hyperthyroidism. As the template, RNA transcripts were used to amplify TCR beta CDR3 regions. Following a first-round RT-PCR that used HTBI primers, a second-round multiplex PCR was carried out. One entry per CDR3 protein results from TCRdb running MiXCR on the multiplex PCR reads. The table lists 350,000 to 450,000 distinct CDR3 sequences, under 25% of them singletons, with under 3.5% in the top ten. This clonotype was observed many times. Pregnant or lactating patients and those with other autoimmune diseases or uncontrolled infections were excluded. The clonotype originates from a woman aged 18 to 35 with stable Graves' hyperthyroidism. The material sequenced was peripheral blood.

The CDR3 sequence: CASSQGGLAHEQYF. The CDR3 DNA is TGCGCCAGCAGCCAAGGGGGACTAGCCCACGAGCAGTACTTC. J is TRBJ2-7 and V is TRBV4-1; 9 bases line up with TRBD2. Germline CDR1 MGHRA, CDR2 YSYEKL. Trimming at V came to 1 base and at J to 5 bases, leaving 3 bases not matched to a gene. CDR3 length equals 14 residues.